The TCR beta chain under discussion was sequenced for a study of shared clonotypes between healthy human individuals. CD4+ cells underwent separation, giving CD45RA+ naive and CD45RA-negative memory subsets. CDR3 length: 15 residues. Germline CDR1 and CDR2: SGHRS and YFSETQ. With 0 bases clipped from V and 4 bases from J, the junction kept 2 bases outside the gene matches. As concerns this clone: Other DNA sequences in the same sample also yield this CDR3.

Per the authors' pipeline: ImmunoSEQ only sent back junction sequences with no quality scores, so filtering was done differently. TCRdb's copy holds only in-frame clones and misses some; the assay was immunoSEQ multiplex PCR. The V and J calls and clone size were taken over from that table, and D and trimming were inferred from the DNA. Among around 1.4 million clones listed, approximately 98.5% were seen once. This clonotype was sampled from a man aged 30 to 45 in good health. The source material was naive CD4+ T cells sorted from blood. The sample's subset: CD45RA+ positively selected. The gene calls are TRBV5-1 and TRBJ2-1, with TRBD1 matching 9 bases. The DNA of the CDR3 is TGCGCCAGCAGCTTGGGGACAGGGGTTTACAATGAGCAGTTCTTC. As protein: CASSLGTGVYNEQFF. Full variable domain (rest looked up from reference TRBV5-1 and TRBJ2-1): KAGVTQTPRYLIKTRGQQVTLSCSPISGHRSVSWYQQTPGQGLQFLFEYFSETQRNKGNFPGRFSGRQFSNSRSEMNVSTLELGDSALYLCASSLGTGVYNEQFFGPGTRLTVL.